One sample yielded the 20 T cell receptor beta chains listed below, sequenced in a study of lymphopenia after photon versus proton radiotherapy. Clones were sequenced by immunoSEQ multiplex PCR, and TCRdb holds only the in-frame ones, with some missing. In the table there are tens of thousands of clones, 65% to 90% of which are singletons. This specimen was peripheral blood, taken from a patient treated with photon-based radiotherapy. All receptors come from a man aged 35 to 55 with gastric cancer.

This chain connects TRBV10-3 to TRBJ2-3; TRBD1 aligns across 7 bases. The CDR3 has 14 residues. Per the germline V gene, CDR1 is ENHRY and CDR2 is SYGVKD. V lost 6 bases to trimming and J lost 2 bases; unmatched junction nucleotides: 5. CDR3 DNA sequence: TGTGCCATCAGGAGGACAGGTAACACAGATACGCAGTATTTT. Translated: CAIRRTGNTDTQYF.

The rearrangement uses TRBV2 and TRBJ2-5; D is undetermined. Germline V gene sequence: CDR1 SNHLY, CDR2 FYNNEI. The CDR3 length is 13 residues. V lost 7 bases and J lost 1, with 10 bases in between. The CDR3 spells CASMSDLQETQYF. DNA of the CDR3: TGTGCCAGCATGAGCGACCTCCAAGAGACCCAGTACTTC. Filled out from reference TRBV2 and TRBJ2-5, the complete variable domain reads EPEVTQTPSHQVTQMGQEVILRCVPISNHLYFYWYRQILGQKVEFLVSFYNNEISEKSEIFDDQFSVERPDGSNFTLKIRSTKLEDSAMYFCASMSDLQETQYFGPGTRLLVL.

V is TRBV2 and J is TRBJ1-2; D ambiguous. Per the germline V gene, CDR1 is SNHLY and CDR2 is FYNNEI. V was pared by 8 bases and J by 4 bases, with 11 bases between. The CDR3 has 12 amino acids. CDR3 amino acids: CASRRSPYGYTF. CDR3 DNA: TGTGCCAGCCGGCGCTCCCCCTATGGCTACACCTTC.

The chain recombines TRBV18 with TRBJ2-2, with D perhaps given as TRBD1 or TRBD2 (5 bases each). V lost 0 bases, J lost 7 bases, and 12 bases lay in between. Germline CDR1 and CDR2: KGHSH and LQKENI. The CDR3 has 15 amino acids. CDR3 in amino acids: CASSPPRGTRGELFF. CDR3 in DNA: TGTGCCAGCTCACCACCTAGAGGGACGCGCGGGGAGCTGTTTTTT.

This clone has just one count. The chain is built from TRBV6-1 and TRBJ1-5; perhaps TRBD1 as D (5 bases). V shed 2 bases and J shed 2 bases, with 7 bases lying between them. The germline gives CDR1 MNHNS, CDR2 SASEGT. This CDR3 has 14 residues. This CDR3 reads CASSEPRGNQPQHF. Here the CDR3 DNA reads TGTGCCAGCAGTGAACCCAGGGGCAATCAGCCCCAGCATTTT.

A remark on this clone: This same CDR3 is encoded by further DNA sequences in the sample. The chain joins TRBV19 to TRBJ1-1, with D perhaps matching TRBD1 (5 bases). Between the trimmed V and J ends, which lost 3 bases and 5 bases, there was a span of 10 bases. CDR3 size: 13 residues. CDR1 LNHDA and CDR2 SQIVND come from the germline V gene (reference sequence). CDR3: CASSIRGATEAFF. CDR3 DNA sequence: TGTGCCAGTAGTATCCGTGGGGCGACTGAAGCTTTCTTT.

This chain connects TRBV30 to TRBJ1-1, with D uncertain. Per germline, CDR1 GTSNPN and CDR2 SVGIG (reference sequence). Trimming left V 2 bases short and J 4 bases short, with 11 bases between. This CDR3 comprises 13 residues. The CDR3 sequence is CAWSLGLGTEAFF. The CDR3 DNA sequence: TGTGCCTGGAGTCTGGGATTGGGCACTGAAGCTTTCTTT.

This chain connects TRBV7-2 to TRBJ1-6; D is possibly TRBD1 (6 bases). CDR1 and CDR2 from the germline V gene are SGHTA and FQGNSA. The CDR3 loop spans 15 amino acids. Trimming removed 0 bases from V and 10 bases from J, with 13 bases in between. The CDR3 is CASSLAGGRRSPLHF. CDR3 bases: TGTGCCAGCAGCTTAGCGGGGGGGCGGAGATCACCCCTCCACTTT.

The V gene is TRBV30, the J gene TRBJ1-2; 7 bases align to TRBD1. Germline assignment: CDR1 GTSNPN and CDR2 SVGIG (reference sequence). Losses at the gene ends were 1 base for V and 7 bases for J; bases not matched to a gene: 12. This CDR3 has 15 residues. The CDR3, as DNA: TGTGCCTGGAGTGCCCAAAAGACAGGGAAGTTTGGCTACACCTTC. Its protein is CAWSAQKTGKFGYTF.

The chain employs TRBV6-1 and TRBJ1-2; tentative D call: TRBD1 (5 bases). Per the germline V gene, CDR1 is MNHNS and CDR2 is SASEGT. The V gene lost 2 bases and the J gene lost 2 bases, with 12 bases spanning the gap. The CDR3 loop spans 15 amino acids. The CDR3, as DNA: TGTGCCAGCAGTGAACAGGGACTGGTAAACTATGGCTACACCTTC. It encodes CASSEQGLVNYGYTF.

The chain has TRBV9 and TRBJ1-2, with D tentatively TRBD1 (5 bases). Trimming stripped 6 bases from V and 7 bases from J, with 10 bases between. CDR1 is SGDLS and CDR2 is YYNGEE in the germline V gene. The CDR3 length is 11 residues. The CDR3 region has the DNA TGTGCCAGCAATGGGGGGACTGGCTACACCTTC. Translation gives CASNGGTGYTF.

The V call is TRBV2, the J call TRBJ1-1, with 8 nucleotides matching TRBD1. After removal of 6 bases from V and 4 bases from J, the junction contained 16 bases not matched to a gene. This CDR3 has 17 amino acids. CDR1 is SNHLY, CDR2 FYNNEI, per germline. The CDR3 region is CASRARQGAFSGTEAFF. The CDR3 bases are TGTGCCAGCAGGGCGAGGCAGGGGGCGTTTTCGGGCACTGAAGCTTTCTTT.

V usage is TRBV13 and J usage is TRBJ2-7; unclear D gene. The CDR3 consists of 11 residues. Germline V gene sequence: CDR1 PRHDT, CDR2 FYEKMQ (reference sequence). V lost 5 bases and J 5 bases, leaving 7 bases between the germline ends. CDR3: CASSTMHEQYF. The CDR3 DNA reads as TGTGCCAGCAGCACCATGCACGAGCAGTACTTC.

This clone occurred a few times. V and J are TRBV7-9 and TRBJ1-2, with TRBD1 matching over 9 bases. CDR1 is SEHNR, CDR2 FQNEAQ, per germline (reference sequence). V was clipped by 5 bases and J by 2 bases; unmatched bases: 0. This CDR3 has 13 amino acids. Here the CDR3 DNA reads TGTGCCAGCAGCGGACAGGGGAACTATGGCTACACCTTC. Protein: CASSGQGNYGYTF.

The V call is TRBV2, the J call TRBJ1-4; TRBD1 aligns across 10 bases. Trimming at V came to 5 bases and at J to 0 bases, leaving 3 bases not matched to a gene. This CDR3 has 16 amino acids. Germline V gene data show CDR1 as SNHLY and CDR2 as FYNNEI. Here the CDR3 reads CASSRQGAATNEKLFF. In DNA form, the CDR3 reads TGTGCCAGCAGTAGACAGGGGGCTGCAACTAATGAAAAACTGTTTTTT.

This chain connects TRBV5-1 to TRBJ1-2; D gene ambiguous. The length of the CDR3 is 16 residues. Trimming pared 4 bases from V and 0 bases from J, leaving 16 bases between. Looked up from germline, CDR1 is SGHRS and CDR2 is YFSETQ. CDR3 region: CASSRGAATTNYGYTF. The CDR3 DNA reads TGCGCCAGCAGCCGGGGAGCAGCGACGACTAACTATGGCTACACCTTC.

The chain has TRBV7-3 and TRBJ2-5; a possible D gene is TRBD2 (6 bases). Germline CDR1 and CDR2: SGHTA and FQGTGA. This CDR3 spans 13 amino acids. Trimming removed 2 bases at V and 4 bases at J, with 8 bases between. Here the CDR3 reads CASSLGGRETQYF. The DNA for the CDR3 is TGTGCCAGCAGCTTAGGGGGGAGAGAGACCCAGTACTTC.

CDR3 in amino acids: CASSLAGTTTNEKLFF. The DNA of the CDR3 is TGTGCCAGCAGCTTGGCCGGGACGACAACTAATGAAAAACTGTTTTTT. This chain joins TRBV11-2 and TRBJ1-4, with a weak D call TRBD1 (5 bases). Germline V gene sequence: CDR1 SGHAT, CDR2 FQNNGV. The V gene lost 3 bases and the J gene lost 0 bases, with 11 bases spanning the gap. This CDR3 is built from 16 residues.

The chain is built from TRBV5-1 and TRBJ1-2; D is unclear. Trimming pared 0 bases from V and 2 bases from J, leaving 14 bases between. The CDR3 covers 16 residues. CDR1 is SGHRS, CDR2 YFSETQ, per germline. The CDR3 nucleotides read TGCGCCAGCAGCTTGGCCTCAGGAGACGGGAACTATGGCTACACCTTC. Its translation: CASSLASGDGNYGYTF.

This rearrangement joins TRBV6-1 to TRBJ2-7; 9 bases match TRBD1. With V trimmed by 8 bases and J by 3 bases, 5 bases remained unmatched. From germline, CDR1 is MNHNS and CDR2 SASEGT. The CDR3 totals 13 residues. The CDR3 region has the DNA TGTGCCAGCGGCTACAGGGGGCTCTACGAGCAGTACTTC. Translated, it gives CASGYRGLYEQYF.